These T cell receptor beta chains were read from a single sample in a study of neurological immune-mediated disorders. TCRdb re-derived calls from the 5' RACE reads in MiXCR, one entry per CDR3 protein. This sample has some 43,000 distinct CDR3 sequences; roughly 13% occur once, and the top ten carry roughly 10%. Source material: PBMCs. These receptors originate from a male donor with HTLV-1-associated myelopathy (HAM/TSP). CDR3s include the opening cysteine and the closing phenylalanine or tryptophan. The order of the fields is CDR3 DNA, CDR3 protein, J gene, D gene, V gene, clone size. D genes are given only for firm matches. The size entry is marked missing in some rows and otherwise reads once, few, many or a size class.

DNA: TGTGCCAGCAGTTTACCGGGACAGGGGGGCCCTCGCGAGCAGTACTTC
CDR3: CASSLPGQGGPREQYF
J: TRBJ2-7
D: TRBD1
V: TRBV28
size: many

DNA: TGTGCCAGCAGTGCCGGGCAGGGGGCAGGTGAAAAACTGTTTTTT
CDR3: CASSAGQGAGEKLFF
J: TRBJ1-4
D: TRBD1
V: TRBV12-3/TRBV12-4
size: many

DNA: TGCGCCAGCAGCTCGGAGAGGGGACGCGAGCAGTACTTC
CDR3: CASSSERGREQYF
J: TRBJ2-7
D: -
V: TRBV5-1
size: -

DNA: TGCGCCAGCAGCCAAGATTCGACAGGGAGGGCTGAAGCTTTCTTT
CDR3: CASSQDSTGRAEAFF
J: TRBJ1-1
D: TRBD1
V: TRBV4-3
size: many

DNA: TGCGCCAGCAGCCTCACAGGGAGTGGAAACTATGGCTACACCTTC
CDR3: CASSLTGSGNYGYTF
J: TRBJ1-2
D: -
V: TRBV4-3
size: many

DNA: TGTGCCAGCAGCTCCGACAGGGCGAACACCATATATTTT
CDR3: CASSSDRANTIYF
J: TRBJ1-3
D: TRBD1
V: TRBV7-8
size: many

DNA: TGTGCCAGCAGTTTCCGTGGGGGTTCGAGCGGCAACATTCAGTACTTC
CDR3: CASSFRGGSSGNIQYF
J: TRBJ2-4
D: -
V: TRBV3-1
size: many

DNA: TGTGCCAGCAGTGAACTGGCGGCCTATGGCTACACCTTC
CDR3: CASSELAAYGYTF
J: TRBJ1-2
D: -
V: TRBV6-1
size: -

DNA: TGTGCCACCAGTGACCATAGTCCGGGGGGCTCCTACAATGAGCAGTTCTTC
CDR3: CATSDHSPGGSYNEQFF
J: TRBJ2-1
D: TRBD2
V: TRBV24-1
size: many

DNA: TGTGCCTGGACCGCAGGGGCCTCAGGCTACACCTTC
CDR3: CAWTAGASGYTF
J: TRBJ1-2
D: -
V: TRBV30
size: once

DNA: TGCGCCAGCAGCCAAGACGGGCGGGGGGGCGGCACAGATACGCAGTATTTT
CDR3: CASSQDGRGGGTDTQYF
J: TRBJ2-3
D: TRBD2
V: TRBV4-3
size: many

DNA: TGTGCCATCAGTGAGCCTTGTCGGTCGGGCAATCAGCCCCAGCATTTT
CDR3: CAISEPCRSGNQPQHF
J: TRBJ1-5
D: -
V: TRBV10-3
size: -

DNA: TGTGCCAGCAGTCGACAGGAGCGAAACTATGGCTACACCTTC
CDR3: CASSRQERNYGYTF
J: TRBJ1-2
D: -
V: TRBV12-3/TRBV12-4
size: -

DNA: TGCTCCAGTAGCTTAGCAGGGAATAATGAGCAGTTCTTC
CDR3: CSSSLAGNNEQFF
J: TRBJ2-1
D: -
V: TRBV5-1
size: -

DNA: TGCGCCAGCAGCTTGGCATTCCCAACAGATACGCAGTATTTT
CDR3: CASSLAFPTDTQYF
J: TRBJ2-3
D: -
V: TRBV5-1
size: many

DNA: TGTGCCAGCAGCTTAACCTGGGGAGCGAACACTGAAGCTTTCTTT
CDR3: CASSLTWGANTEAFF
J: TRBJ1-1
D: -
V: TRBV7-2
size: many

DNA: TGTGCCAGCAGTTTAGACAGCCATCAGCCCCAGCATTTT
CDR3: CASSLDSHQPQHF
J: TRBJ1-5
D: -
V: TRBV28
size: many

DNA: TGCGCCAGCACGTTCCCCCGGGGAATTTTCCACGAGCAGTACTTC
CDR3: CASTFPRGIFHEQYF
J: TRBJ2-7
D: -
V: TRBV10-1
size: -

DNA: TGCGCCAGCAGGACTAGCGGGCCGAACAATGAGCAGTTCTTC
CDR3: CASRTSGPNNEQFF
J: TRBJ2-1
D: TRBD2
V: TRBV5-1
size: few

DNA: TGTGCCAGCAGCCCAAAGACAGGGGATAAAAACATTCAGTACTTC
CDR3: CASSPKTGDKNIQYF
J: TRBJ2-4
D: TRBD1
V: TRBV7-9
size: many

DNA: TGCAGTGCTATCGGACTAGCGGGGGGCCAAGAGACCCAGTACTTC
CDR3: CSAIGLAGGQETQYF
J: TRBJ2-5
D: TRBD2
V: TRBV20-1
size: many

DNA: TGTGCCAGCAGTTTCGGGGGATTACGCACCGGGGAGCTGTTTTTT
CDR3: CASSFGGLRTGELFF
J: TRBJ2-2
D: -
V: TRBV28
size: many

DNA: TGCGCCAGCAGCCGTAGCGAAGGTTCCGGCAACACCATATATTTT
CDR3: CASSRSEGSGNTIYF
J: TRBJ1-3
D: -
V: TRBV4-3
size: medium-sized

DNA: TGTGCCAGCAGCAGAGGAGACAGGTACCAAGAGACCCAGTACTTC
CDR3: CASSRGDRYQETQYF
J: TRBJ2-5
D: -
V: TRBV11-2
size: -

DNA: TGTGCCAGCAGCGTAGTGGGGAATTCACCCCTCCACTTT
CDR3: CASSVVGNSPLHF
J: TRBJ1-6
D: -
V: TRBV9
size: many

DNA: TGTGCCATCCGGGGGGGGGGCATGAACACTGAAGCTTTCTTT
CDR3: CAIRGGGMNTEAFF
J: TRBJ1-1
D: -
V: TRBV10-3
size: many

DNA: TGTGCCAGCAGTCGAGACAGGGGGCATAACACCGGGGAGCTGTTTTTT
CDR3: CASSRDRGHNTGELFF
J: TRBJ2-2
D: TRBD1
V: TRBV6-2/TRBV6-3
size: many

DNA: TGCGCCAGCAGCCCAGACCCCAACACTGAAGCTTTCTTT
CDR3: CASSPDPNTEAFF
J: TRBJ1-1
D: -
V: TRBV5-1
size: many

DNA: TGTGCCAGCAGTCCCGGGACAGGGTTCGGAAACACCATATATTTT
CDR3: CASSPGTGFGNTIYF
J: TRBJ1-3
D: TRBD1
V: TRBV14
size: -

DNA: TGCGCCAGCAGCTTGGCAGGGATGAACACTGAAGCTTTCTTT
CDR3: CASSLAGMNTEAFF
J: TRBJ1-1
D: -
V: TRBV5-1
size: many

DNA: TGCGCCAGTTCGACAGGGGCCTCGTATGGCTACACCTTC
CDR3: CASSTGASYGYTF
J: TRBJ1-2
D: TRBD1
V: TRBV5-1
size: many